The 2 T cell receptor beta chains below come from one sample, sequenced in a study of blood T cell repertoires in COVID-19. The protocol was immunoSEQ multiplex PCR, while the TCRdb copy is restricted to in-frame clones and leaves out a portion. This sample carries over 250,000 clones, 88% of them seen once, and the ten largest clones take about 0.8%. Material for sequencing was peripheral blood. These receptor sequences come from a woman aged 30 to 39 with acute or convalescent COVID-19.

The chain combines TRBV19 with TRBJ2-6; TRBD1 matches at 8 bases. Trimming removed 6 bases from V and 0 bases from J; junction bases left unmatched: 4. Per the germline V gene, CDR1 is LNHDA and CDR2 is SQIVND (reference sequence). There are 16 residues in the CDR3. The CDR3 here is CASRPTGVSGANVLTF. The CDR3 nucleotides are TGTGCCAGTAGACCGACAGGGGTCTCTGGGGCCAACGTCCTGACTTTC.

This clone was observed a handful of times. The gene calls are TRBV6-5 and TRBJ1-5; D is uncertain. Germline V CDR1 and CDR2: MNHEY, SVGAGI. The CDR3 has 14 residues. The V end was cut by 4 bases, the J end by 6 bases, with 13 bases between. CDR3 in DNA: TGTGCCAGCAGTTCAAATGAGATGCGTCAGCCCCAGCATTTT. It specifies CASSSNEMRQPQHF.